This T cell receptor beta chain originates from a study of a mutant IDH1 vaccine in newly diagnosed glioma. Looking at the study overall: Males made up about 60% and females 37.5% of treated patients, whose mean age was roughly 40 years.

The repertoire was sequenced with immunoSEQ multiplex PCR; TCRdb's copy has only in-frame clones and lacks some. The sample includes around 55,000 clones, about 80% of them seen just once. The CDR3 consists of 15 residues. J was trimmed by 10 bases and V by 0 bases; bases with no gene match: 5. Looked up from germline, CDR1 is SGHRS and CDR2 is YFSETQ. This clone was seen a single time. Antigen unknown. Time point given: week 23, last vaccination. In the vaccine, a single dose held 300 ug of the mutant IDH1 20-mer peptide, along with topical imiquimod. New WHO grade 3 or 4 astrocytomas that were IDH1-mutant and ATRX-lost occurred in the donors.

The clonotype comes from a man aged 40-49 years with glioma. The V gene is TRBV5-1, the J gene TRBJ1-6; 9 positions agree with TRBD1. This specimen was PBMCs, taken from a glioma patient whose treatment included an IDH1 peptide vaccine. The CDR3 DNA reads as TGCGCCAGCAGCTTGGGGACAGGGGTTGGATCACCCCTCCACTTT. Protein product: CASSLGTGVGSPLHF.